This T cell receptor beta chain was retrieved from a study of blood T cell repertoires in COVID-19. Study in general: COVID-19 samples collected from the United States, Italy and Spain covered acute and convalescent phases.

This table comes from immunoSEQ multiplex PCR, and its TCRdb copy is limited to in-frame clones, with some not included. Altogether about 88,000 clones are present, around 88% being singletons, with the ten largest covering around 19%. Seattle participants joined during active infection and were tracked over time. The V and J ends lost 1 base and 6 bases, in that order; junction bases with no gene match: 4. Germline CDR1 and CDR2: SNHLY and FYNNEI. The CDR3 loop spans 14 amino acids. The rearrangement joins TRBV2 to TRBJ1-2; TRBD1 aligns across 8 bases. The specimen was peripheral blood. This TCR derives from a woman aged 55 to 70 with COVID-19, enrolled during active disease. In DNA, the CDR3 is TGTGCCAGCAGTGAAGGGGCAGGGGGCGATGGCTACACCTTC. It encodes CASSEGAGGDGYTF.